Following are 31 T cell receptor beta chains from one sample sequenced in a study of shared clonotypes between healthy human individuals. The data were produced by immunoSEQ multiplex PCR, yet TCRdb's version contains in-frame clones alone and is incomplete. The sample carries fewer than 500,000 clones, about 80% recorded once. The sequencing input was PBMCs. These receptors all stem from a woman aged 40-49 years in good health. Some clones in this sample may be carry-over from other donors' samples.

The genes are TRBV29-1 and TRBJ2-7, with D tentatively TRBD2 (6 bases). This CDR3 has 13 amino acids. V was pared by 7 bases and J by 0 bases, with 13 bases between. Per germline, CDR1 SQVTM and CDR2 ANQGSEA. The CDR3 nucleotides are TGCAGCGCCGCGGGACTCGACTCCTACGAGCAGTACTTC. The encoded protein is CSAAGLDSYEQYF.

In this sample, this clone turned up once. The chain is built from TRBV11-2 and TRBJ2-7; D unclear. The V gene lost 2 bases and the J gene lost 7 bases, with 9 bases spanning the gap. The CDR3 length is 12 residues. Germline CDR1 and CDR2: SGHAT and FQNNGV. Here the CDR3 reads CASSLIDGEQYF. DNA of the CDR3: TGTGCCAGCAGCTTAATTGACGGGGAGCAGTACTTC.

This clone showed up just a few times. The V call is TRBV28, the J call TRBJ2-1; no reliable D call. The CDR3 length is 10 residues. CDR1 MDHEN and CDR2 SYDVKM come from the germline V gene. Trimming stripped 8 bases from V and 8 bases from J, with 7 bases between. The CDR3 protein is CASRSDEQFF. The DNA of the CDR3 is TGTGCCAGCCGGAGCGATGAGCAGTTCTTC.

This clone came up once. V is TRBV28 and J is TRBJ1-4; 11 positions agree with TRBD1. This CDR3 has 23 amino acids. CDR1 and CDR2 (germline): MDHEN, SYDVKM. The V segment lost 4 bases and the J segment 0 bases; nucleotides outside the gene matches: 22. CDR3 amino acids: CASSSPSGTGGIKNWATNEKLFF. In nucleotides, the CDR3 is TGTGCCAGCAGTTCCCCATCCGGGACAGGGGGTATCAAAAATTGGGCAACTAATGAAAAACTGTTTTTT.

As concerns this clone: With only one base between it and a far larger clone, this is likely a read error. CDR3 DNA: TGTGCCAGCTCACCACGCGGGGACGGCTGCACTGAAGCTTTCTTT. This sequence encodes CASSPRGDGCTEAFF. The chain combines TRBV18 with TRBJ1-1; weak D call: TRBD1 (5 bases). CDR1 KGHSH and CDR2 LQKENI come from the germline V gene. V was trimmed by 1 base and J by 4 bases, leaving 13 bases between them. The CDR3 sequence is 15 residues long.

This clone was seen at least ten times. The V gene is TRBV14, the J gene TRBJ2-1; D perhaps matches TRBD2 (6 bases). Germline CDR1 SGHDN, CDR2 FVKESK. Trimming pared 0 bases from V and 6 bases from J, leaving 15 bases between. The CDR3 runs 16 residues. The CDR3 sequence: CASSQDIGRGLNEQFF. The CDR3 coding sequence is TGTGCCAGCAGCCAAGATATCGGGAGAGGCCTCAATGAGCAGTTCTTC.

V is TRBV5-1 and J is TRBJ1-4, with D possibly being TRBD1 (5 bases). CDR1 is SGHRS, CDR2 YFSETQ, per germline. V dropped 5 bases and J dropped 0 bases, with 8 bases sitting between them. The CDR3 has 14 amino acids. The CDR3 bases are TGCGCCAGCAGTTCGACAGCAACTAATGAAAAACTGTTTTTT. As protein: CASSSTATNEKLFF.

About this clone: A much larger clone differs by one base, so this may be a read error. This chain uses TRBV7-2 with TRBJ2-2, with D maybe TRBD1 (6 bases). The CDR3 is made up of 14 amino acids. Trimming cost V 3 bases and J 2 bases, with 7 bases left between them. The germline V gene encodes CDR1 SGHTA and CDR2 FQGNSA. Written as DNA, the CDR3 is TGTGCCAGCAGCTTGGGACACAACACCGGGGAGCTGTTTTTT. Translated: CASSLGHNTGELFF.

This clone appeared a few times. This CDR3 is CASSPPDRENQPQHF. The CDR3 nucleotides are TGTGCCAGCTCACCACCCGACAGGGAAAATCAGCCCCAGCATTTT. This chain links TRBV18 with TRBJ1-5; 7 bases agree with TRBD1. Germline trimming cut 0 bases from V and 4 bases from J; bases unmatched to any gene: 3. The CDR3 spans 15 residues. Germline V lookup: CDR1 KGHSH, CDR2 LQKENI.

This clone was found once. The chain employs TRBV7-9 and TRBJ2-7; no firm D call. Trimming took off 9 bases at V and 2 bases at J, with 14 bases between the two ends. CDR1 and CDR2 from the germline V gene are SEHNR and FQNEAQ (reference sequence). The CDR3 is 13 residues long. In DNA form, the CDR3 reads TGTGCCAGTGTCTCAGGTCAGGCCTACGAGCAGTACTTC. This codes for CASVSGQAYEQYF.

This clone was recorded a few times. V usage is TRBV4-3 and J usage is TRBJ1-2; D is unclear. The CDR3 contains 13 residues. Germline V gene sequence: CDR1 LGHNA, CDR2 YSLEER. The germline V and J ends were trimmed by 4 bases and 4 bases, with 10 bases remaining between them. This CDR3 is CASSRGGIYGYTF. The CDR3 nucleotides read TGCGCCAGCAGCCGGGGAGGGATCTATGGCTACACCTTC.

This chain joins TRBV7-9 and TRBJ2-7, with 8 bases that match TRBD1. Trimming removed 7 bases from V and 3 bases from J; junction bases left unmatched: 8. The CDR3 runs to 14 residues. Germline values: CDR1 SEHNR, CDR2 FQNEAQ (reference sequence). The CDR3 coding sequence is TGTGCCAGCACTGGACAGGGAAACAACTACGAGCAGTACTTC. Protein: CASTGQGNNYEQYF.

This chain joins TRBV2 and TRBJ2-3; D unresolved. Germline V CDR1 and CDR2: SNHLY, FYNNEI. This CDR3 comprises 15 residues. V lost 2 bases and J 2 bases, leaving 11 bases between the germline ends. CDR3 DNA: TGTGCCAGCAGTGAATATGGCACCCCCACAGATACGCAGTATTTT. This gives the protein CASSEYGTPTDTQYF.

J is TRBJ2-3 and V is TRBV27, with TRBD2 matching over 12 bases. J was trimmed by 6 bases and V by 6 bases; bases with no gene match: 7. Germline lookup yields CDR1 MNHEY and CDR2 SMNVEV (reference sequence). The CDR3 runs to 15 residues. CDR3 nucleotide sequence: TGTGCCAGCAGGACTAGCGGGAGTACGATGGATACGCAGTATTTT. This translates into CASRTSGSTMDTQYF.

The chain employs TRBV10-3 and TRBJ2-5; 8 positions match TRBD2. Trimming took 6 bases from V and 5 from J; bases not matched to a gene: 5. The length of the CDR3 is 13 residues. CDR1 ENHRY and CDR2 SYGVKD come from the germline V gene. The CDR3 protein is CAIRGRGGETQYF. CDR3 sequence (DNA): TGTGCCATCAGAGGACGGGGGGGGGAGACCCAGTACTTC.

J is TRBJ1-6 and V is TRBV10-3; D may be TRBD1 (5 bases). Germline V gene lookup returns CDR1 ENHRY and CDR2 SYGVKD. V was shortened by 2 bases and J by 7 bases, with 9 bases between the two germline ends. The CDR3 is 14 residues long. As DNA, the CDR3 is TGTGCCATCAGTGAGCAGGGTGACAATTCACCCCTCCACTTT. This gives the protein CAISEQGDNSPLHF.

This clone appeared once. J is TRBJ1-2 and V is TRBV28; 7 nucleotides align to TRBD1. Looked up from germline, CDR1 is MDHEN and CDR2 is SYDVKM. The V and J ends lost 5 bases and 3 bases, in that order; junction bases with no gene match: 6. The CDR3 consists of 14 residues. The CDR3 loop is CASSRTGTYYGYTF. As DNA, the CDR3 is TGTGCCAGCAGTCGGACAGGAACTTACTATGGCTACACCTTC.

The V gene is TRBV25-1, the J gene TRBJ2-5; D remains unclear. V lost 5 bases and J 4 bases, leaving 8 bases between the germline ends. This CDR3 is 12 amino acids long. Germline loops: CDR1 MGHDK, CDR2 SYGVNS. CDR3: CASSNLGETQYF. CDR3 DNA: TGTGCCAGCAGTAATCTCGGAGAGACCCAGTACTTC.

This clone has a single count. The CDR3 protein is CASSNGQGVKTQYF. CDR3 in DNA: TGTGCCAGCAGCAATGGACAGGGGGTGAAGACCCAGTACTTC. The chain combines TRBV9 with TRBJ2-5; 10 nucleotides align to TRBD1. Germline CDR1 SGDLS, CDR2 YYNGEE. V shed 4 bases and J 6 bases; nucleotides not matched to a gene: 6. There are 14 residues in the CDR3.

About this clone itself: Relative to the germline gene, one junction end is altered; a read error may explain this. This chain connects TRBV7-2 to TRBJ1-2; unclear D gene. The CDR3 has 12 amino acids. Germline V CDR1 and CDR2: SGHTA, FQGNSA. In DNA, the CDR3 is TGTGCCAGCAGCTTAGCGCGCCGGGAGCCAGACTTC. Translating it yields CASSLARREPDF.

This clone was seen repeatedly, ten times or more. This chain joins TRBV5-1 and TRBJ2-5, with TRBD1 matching 10 bases. The CDR3 runs 15 residues. Germline CDR1 reads SGHRS; CDR2 reads YFSETQ. The V and J ends lost 4 bases and 3 bases, in that order; junction bases with no gene match: 6. CDR3 in DNA: TGCGCCAGCAGCGTCTCGACAGGGGGCGAAGAGACCCAGTACTTC. It translates to CASSVSTGGEETQYF.

The chain is built from TRBV5-6 and TRBJ2-2; no reliable D call. CDR3 length equals 13 residues. Germline V gene lookup returns CDR1 SGHDT and CDR2 YYEEEE. With 0 bases removed from V and 1 base from J, the gap between germline ends came to 1 base. The CDR3 DNA reads TGTGCCAGCAGCTTGGGGAACACCGGGGAGCTGTTTTTT. Amino acids: CASSLGNTGELFF.

The chain employs TRBV30 and TRBJ1-3; D uncertain. The germline V gene has CDR1 GTSNPN and CDR2 SVGIG (reference sequence). The CDR3 length is 12 residues. V was clipped by 1 base and J by 2 bases, with 3 bases between them. The CDR3 DNA reads as TGTGCCTGGAGTGGGACTGGAAACACCATATATTTT. Translating it yields CAWSGTGNTIYF.

This chain connects TRBV9 to TRBJ2-3; D assignment may be TRBD1 or TRBD2 (6 bases each). In germline, CDR1 is SGDLS, CDR2 YYNGEE. This CDR3 region has 17 residues. The V and J ends lost 0 bases and 1 base respectively, with 15 bases between them. In DNA, the CDR3 is TGTGCCAGCAGCGTAGCTATGGGGGGCTGGGGCACAGATACGCAGTATTTT. Protein product: CASSVAMGGWGTDTQYF.

This chain joins TRBV19 and TRBJ1-5, with 11 bases that match TRBD1. Germline assignment: CDR1 LNHDA and CDR2 SQIVND (reference sequence). J lost 10 bases, V lost 5 bases, and 7 bases had no gene match. The CDR3 is 14 residues long. The CDR3: CASSVGQGEEPQHF. Here the CDR3 DNA reads TGTGCCAGTAGTGTGGGACAGGGGGAGGAACCCCAGCATTTT. The whole variable domain, filled in from reference TRBV19 and TRBJ1-5, reads DGGITQSPKYLFRKEGQNVTLSCEQNLNHDAMYWYRQDPGQGLRLIYYSQIVNDFQKGDIAEGYSVSREKKESFPLTVTSAQKNPTAFYLCASSVGQGEEPQHFGDGTRLSIL.

The genes are TRBV27 and TRBJ2-2, with 7 bases that match TRBD1. Germline V gives CDR1 MNHEY, CDR2 SMNVEV (reference sequence). This CDR3 is built from 15 residues. The V and J ends lost 6 bases and 4 bases, in that order; junction bases with no gene match: 8. The CDR3 loop is CASRFGRGSTGELFF. CDR3 coding DNA: TGTGCCAGCAGATTCGGCAGGGGGTCCACCGGGGAGCTGTTTTTT.

This chain uses TRBV4-1 with TRBJ2-7; D call uncertain. Trimming took off 4 bases at V and 0 bases at J, with 16 bases between the two ends. In germline, CDR1 is MGHRA, CDR2 YSYEKL. CDR3 length: 16 residues. The CDR3 loop reads CASSRGMGSSSYEQYF. CDR3 DNA sequence: TGCGCCAGCAGCCGAGGCATGGGTTCATCCTCCTACGAGCAGTACTTC.

The chain employs TRBV7-9 and TRBJ1-1, with D possibly being TRBD1 (5 bases). Per germline, CDR1 SEHNR and CDR2 FQNEAQ (reference sequence). This CDR3 is 14 amino acids long. Trimming removed 5 bases at V and 5 bases at J, with 15 bases between. The chain's CDR3 is CASSPRGGGTEAFF. CDR3 DNA sequence: TGTGCCAGCAGCCCCCGTGGGGGGGGGACTGAAGCTTTCTTT.

The J gene is TRBJ1-1, the V gene TRBV6-6; 8 bases match TRBD1. Per the germline V gene, CDR1 is MNHNY and CDR2 is SVGAGI (reference sequence). There are 13 residues in the CDR3. Germline trimming cut 6 bases from V and 6 bases from J; bases unmatched to any gene: 6. The CDR3, as DNA: TGTGCCAGCAGCACGACAGGGGTCGCTGAAGCTTTCTTT. Encoded protein: CASSTTGVAEAFF.

The V call is TRBV30, the J call TRBJ1-1; D not resolved. This CDR3 contains 13 residues. The germline V and J ends were trimmed by 5 bases and 0 bases, with 10 bases remaining between them. Germline V gene data show CDR1 as GTSNPN and CDR2 as SVGIG (reference sequence). CDR3 nucleotides: TGTGCCTGGGACCCCATGTTGAACACTGAAGCTTTCTTT. Translation gives CAWDPMLNTEAFF.

The chain has TRBV28 and TRBJ2-5, with 7 bases lining up with TRBD2. V shed 6 bases and J 3 bases; nucleotides not matched to a gene: 7. From germline, CDR1 is MDHEN and CDR2 SYDVKM. The CDR3 totals 14 residues. The CDR3 is CASSPWAGEETQYF. CDR3 in DNA: TGTGCCAGCAGCCCTTGGGCGGGGGAAGAGACCCAGTACTTC.